The 20 T cell receptor beta chains below were found in one sample sequenced in a study of blood T cell repertoires in COVID-19. Generated by immunoSEQ multiplex PCR, the TCRdb table keeps only in-frame clones and is missing some. The table lists roughly 180,000 clones, around 79% of them singletons. The sample taken for sequencing was peripheral blood. The receptor set was obtained from a woman in her sixties or seventies with COVID-19, enrolled during active disease.

The chain employs TRBV6-5 and TRBJ1-1; D uncertain. The CDR3 runs 14 residues. Looked up from germline, CDR1 is MNHEY and CDR2 is SVGAGI. The V and J ends lost 2 bases and 2 bases respectively, with 9 bases between them. The DNA for the CDR3 is TGTGCCAGCAGTTACCACCAGGCCAACACTGAAGCTTTCTTT. It specifies CASSYHQANTEAFF.

The V and J genes are TRBV5-6 and TRBJ1-2; D is undetermined. The CDR3 is 13 amino acids. The V gene lost 5 bases and the J gene lost 4 bases, with 12 bases spanning the gap. CDR1 is SGHDT and CDR2 is YYEEEE in the germline V gene. CDR3 sequence reads: CASRSTALYGYTF. DNA of the CDR3: TGTGCCAGCAGATCTACCGCGCTCTATGGCTACACCTTC.

With respect to this clone: At one end, the junction sequence differs from germline, possibly due to a read error. The genes are TRBV6-2 or TRBV6-3 and TRBJ2-3; 7 bases line up with TRBD1. This CDR3 has 17 amino acids. Germline CDR1 is MNHEY and CDR2 is SVGEGT. This CDR3 is CASRYSTTGTDLDTQYF. The CDR3 nucleotides are TGTGCCAGCAGATACTCGACCACCGGGACAGATTTAGATACGCAGTATTTT.

The chain recombines TRBV27 with TRBJ2-7, with no clear D. The CDR3 contains 12 residues. Trimming took 4 bases from V and 2 from J, leaving 6 bases between them. The germline V gene has CDR1 MNHEY and CDR2 SMNVEV (reference sequence). As DNA, the CDR3 is TGTGCCAGCAGTTCTACCCCCTACGAGCAGTACGTC. Protein: CASSSTPYEQYV.

The chain couples TRBV5-1 to TRBJ2-2, with 12 bases fitting TRBD2. This CDR3 has 15 amino acids. The V and J ends lost 4 bases and 8 bases, in that order; junction bases with no gene match: 6. The germline gives CDR1 SGHRS, CDR2 YFSETQ. This chain's CDR3 is CASSLRLAGAGELFF. CDR3 nucleotide sequence: TGCGCCAGCAGCCTCAGACTAGCGGGAGCTGGGGAGCTGTTTTTT.

This clone is a singleton in its sample. This chain joins TRBV14 and TRBJ2-1, with 12 positions matching TRBD1. Per the germline V gene, CDR1 is SGHDN and CDR2 is FVKESK. This CDR3 region has 14 residues. V lost 4 bases to trimming and J lost 9 bases; unmatched junction nucleotides: 4. The CDR3 bases are TGTGCCAGCAGCCGGGACAGGGGGCAGGGTGAGCAGTTCTTC. It is translated as CASSRDRGQGEQFF.

This clone has only one observation. The rearrangement links TRBV28 to TRBJ1-6; D ambiguous. Trimming shortened V by 4 bases and J by 12 bases, and 4 bases separated the two germline ends. From germline, CDR1 is MDHEN and CDR2 SYDVKM. The CDR3 extends over 10 amino acids. CDR3 nucleotide sequence: TGTGCCAGCAGTTACAGACCCCTCCACTTT. Translation gives CASSYRPLHF.

This clone appeared a few times. The chain combines TRBV7-3 with TRBJ2-1; D might be TRBD1 (6 bases). This CDR3 comprises 13 residues. V dropped 5 bases and J dropped 5 bases, with 10 bases sitting between them. Germline V gene data show CDR1 as SGHTA and CDR2 as FQGTGA. CDR3: CASSPNRDNEQFF. CDR3 coding DNA: TGTGCCAGCAGCCCCAACAGGGACAATGAGCAGTTCTTC.

The V gene is TRBV28, the J gene TRBJ2-2; 14 positions agree with TRBD2. With V trimmed by 6 bases and J by 6 bases, 6 bases remained unmatched. CDR3 size: 16 residues. Germline V gene sequence: CDR1 MDHEN, CDR2 SYDVKM. CDR3 residues: CASSPPGLAGAGELFF. The CDR3 bases are TGTGCCAGCAGCCCGCCGGGACTAGCGGGAGCCGGGGAGCTGTTTTTT.

The chain carries TRBV3-1 (or the pseudogene TRBV3-2) and TRBJ2-1, with TRBD1 identical over 12 bases. The CDR3 spans 15 residues. Germline CDR1 and CDR2: LGHDT and YNNKEL (reference sequence). The V segment lost 3 bases and the J segment 9 bases; nucleotides outside the gene matches: 6. The CDR3 loop reads CASSHDGTGGREQFF. Here the CDR3 DNA reads TGTGCCAGCAGCCATGATGGGACAGGGGGCCGTGAGCAGTTCTTC.

The chain combines TRBV11-2 with TRBJ1-2, with TRBD1 matching 11 bases. Trimming cost V 2 bases and J 7 bases; bases outside gene matches: 6. Germline V gene sequence: CDR1 SGHAT, CDR2 FQNNGV. The CDR3 sequence is 15 residues long. This chain's CDR3 is CASSLRTGGFGGYTF. As DNA, the CDR3 is TGTGCCAGCAGCTTAAGGACAGGGGGCTTTGGTGGCTACACCTTC.

The chain links TRBV7-6 to TRBJ1-1; 9 bases match TRBD1. The length of the CDR3 is 14 residues. The germline gives CDR1 SGHVS, CDR2 FNYEAQ. With V trimmed by 5 bases and J by 3 bases, 4 bases remained unmatched. This CDR3 reads CASSIRTGDTEAFF. CDR3 in DNA: TGTGCCAGCAGCATACGGACAGGGGACACTGAAGCTTTCTTT. Full variable domain (rest looked up from reference TRBV7-6 and TRBJ1-1): GAGVSQSPRYKVTKRGQDVALRCDPISGHVSLYWYRQALGQGPEFLTYFNYEAQQDKSGLPNDRFSAERPEGSISTLTIQRTEQRDSAMYRCASSIRTGDTEAFFGQGTRLTVV.

This rearrangement joins TRBV27 to TRBJ2-3; TRBD1 aligns across 8 bases. The CDR3 has 14 amino acids. The V segment lost 6 bases and the J segment 7 bases; nucleotides outside the gene matches: 9. Germline CDR1 reads MNHEY; CDR2 reads SMNVEV (reference sequence). The CDR3 nucleotides read TGTGCCAGCAGACCCACAGGGGGGAGGAATACGCAGTATTTT. This gives the protein CASRPTGGRNTQYF.

This clone was seen many times. The chain carries TRBV5-1 and TRBJ1-6; D uncertain. V was shortened by 3 bases and J by 8 bases, with 12 bases between the two germline ends. The CDR3 extends over 14 amino acids. From germline, CDR1 is SGHRS and CDR2 YFSETQ. The CDR3 DNA sequence: TGCGCCAGCAGCTCCGACGGACTGGATTCACCCCTCCACTTT. The encoded protein is CASSSDGLDSPLHF.

This clone was counted between two and nine times. The V gene is TRBV3-1 (or the pseudogene TRBV3-2), the J gene TRBJ2-5; D remains ambiguous. V lost 1 base, J lost 5 bases, and 11 bases lay in between. CDR3 length: 14 residues. Germline loops: CDR1 LGHDT, CDR2 YNNKEL (reference sequence). The CDR3 nucleotides read TGTGCCAGCAGCCAAGTAGGCTCCAGGGAGACCCAGTACTTC. This encodes CASSQVGSRETQYF.

The chain joins TRBV5-4 to TRBJ1-1; 7 positions agree with TRBD1. The CDR3 spans 14 residues. J lost 6 bases, V lost 5 bases, and 10 bases had no gene match. CDR1 and CDR2 (germline): SGHNT, YYREEE (reference sequence). CDR3 DNA sequence: TGTGCCAGCAGGAGGGACAGCCCTTCGCCTGAAGCTTTCTTT. As protein: CASRRDSPSPEAFF.

This rearrangement joins TRBV6-5 to TRBJ2-5; 8 nucleotides agree with TRBD1. The J segment lost 1 base and the V segment lost 5 bases, leaving 6 bases of the junction unmatched. The CDR3 spans 15 residues. Germline CDR1 and CDR2: MNHEY and SVGAGI. CDR3 protein: CASSRDRGPQETQYF. DNA for the CDR3: TGTGCCAGCAGTCGTGACAGGGGACCCCAAGAGACCCAGTACTTC.

This clone showed up just a few times. CDR3 region: CASRIAPGLDGELFF. Written as DNA, the CDR3 is TGTGCCAGCAGGATCGCTCCCGGACTGGATGGGGAGCTGTTTTTT. This rearrangement joins TRBV27 to TRBJ2-2; a weak D match, TRBD2 (5 bases). The CDR3 extends over 15 amino acids. Germline CDR1 and CDR2: MNHEY and SMNVEV (reference sequence). Trimming took off 6 bases at V and 8 bases at J, with 19 bases between the two ends.

This clone was observed a few times. The chain combines TRBV9 with TRBJ2-7; D gene ambiguous. The CDR3 loop spans 13 amino acids. CDR1 is SGDLS and CDR2 is YYNGEE in the germline V gene. V dropped 0 bases and J dropped 6 bases, with 10 bases sitting between them. CDR3 region: CASSVESGPEQYF. Written as DNA, the CDR3 is TGTGCCAGCAGCGTAGAGTCAGGTCCCGAGCAGTACTTC.

This clone was seen a few times. The CDR3 reads CASKPGSGTQYF. CDR3 DNA: TGTGCCAGCAAACCCGGGTCCGGGACCCAGTACTTC. J is TRBJ2-5 and V is TRBV5-8; D unresolved. The CDR3 runs to 12 residues. The germline CDR1 and CDR2 sequences are SGHTS and YDEGEE. V shed 6 bases and J shed 7 bases, with 13 bases lying between them.